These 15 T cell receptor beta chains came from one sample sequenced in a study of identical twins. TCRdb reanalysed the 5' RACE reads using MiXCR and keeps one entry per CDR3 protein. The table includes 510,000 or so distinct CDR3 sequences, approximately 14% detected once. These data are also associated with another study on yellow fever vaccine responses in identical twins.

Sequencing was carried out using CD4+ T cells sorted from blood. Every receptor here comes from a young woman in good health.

CDR3 loop: CASSVGTSGGRYNEQFF. For the CDR3, the DNA is TGTGCCAGCAGCGTAGGAACTAGCGGGGGCCGATACAATGAGCAGTTCTTC. The chain has TRBV9 and TRBJ2-1; the match to TRBD2 covers 11 bases. Germline trimming cut 0 bases from V and 4 bases from J; bases unmatched to any gene: 6. CDR3 length: 17 amino acids. Per the germline V gene, CDR1 is SGDLS and CDR2 is YYNGEE.

The DNA for the CDR3 is TGTGCCAGCAGCTGGGACAGGGGAACGGAAAAACTGTTTTTT. It specifies CASSWDRGTEKLFF. The V call is TRBV7-9, the J call TRBJ1-4; 10 bases align to TRBD1. This CDR3 spans 14 amino acids. V trimming: 4 bases; J trimming: 8 bases; junction bases outside the gene matches: 4. Germline lookup yields CDR1 SEHNR and CDR2 FQNEAQ (reference sequence).

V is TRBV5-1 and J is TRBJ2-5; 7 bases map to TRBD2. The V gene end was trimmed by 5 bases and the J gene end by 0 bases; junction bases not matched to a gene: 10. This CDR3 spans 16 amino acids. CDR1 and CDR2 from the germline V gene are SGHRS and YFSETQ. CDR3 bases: TGCGCCAGCAGATCCTTTCTAGCGGAGAACCAAGAGACCCAGTACTTC. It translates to CASRSFLAENQETQYF. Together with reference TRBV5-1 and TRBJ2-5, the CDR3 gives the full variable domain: KAGVTQTPRYLIKTRGQQVTLSCSPISGHRSVSWYQQTPGQGLQFLFEYFSETQRNKGNFPGRFSGRQFSNSRSEMNVSTLELGDSALYLCASRSFLAENQETQYFGPGTRLLVL.

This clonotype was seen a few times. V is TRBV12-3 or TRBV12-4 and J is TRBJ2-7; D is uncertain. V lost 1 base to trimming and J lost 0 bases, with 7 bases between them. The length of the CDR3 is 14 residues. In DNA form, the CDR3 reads TGTGCCAGCAGTTTAGGCCTCTTCTCCTACGAGCAGTACGTC. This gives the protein CASSLGLFSYEQYV.

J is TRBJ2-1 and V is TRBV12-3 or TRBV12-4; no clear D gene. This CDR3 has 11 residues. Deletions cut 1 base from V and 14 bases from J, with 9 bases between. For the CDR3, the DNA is TGTGCCAGCAGTTTAGGTGTGATAGAGTTCTTC. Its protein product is CASSLGVIEFF.

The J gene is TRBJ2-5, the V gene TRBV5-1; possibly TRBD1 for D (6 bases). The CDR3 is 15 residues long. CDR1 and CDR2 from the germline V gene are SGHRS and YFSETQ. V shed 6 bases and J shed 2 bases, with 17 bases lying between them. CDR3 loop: CASTITPQGQETQYF. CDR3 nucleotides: TGCGCCAGCACAATTACGCCGCAGGGGCAAGAGACCCAGTACTTC.

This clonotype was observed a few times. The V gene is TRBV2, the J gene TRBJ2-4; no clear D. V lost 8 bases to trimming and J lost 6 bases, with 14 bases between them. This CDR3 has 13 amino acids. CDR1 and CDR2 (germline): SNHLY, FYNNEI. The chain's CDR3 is CASWAPERNIQYF. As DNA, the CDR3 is TGTGCCAGCTGGGCCCCGGAGAGAAACATTCAGTACTTC.

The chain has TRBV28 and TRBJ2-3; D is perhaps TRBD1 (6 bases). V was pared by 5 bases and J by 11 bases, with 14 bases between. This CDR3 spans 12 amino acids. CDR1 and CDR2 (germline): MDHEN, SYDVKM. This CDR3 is CASSLGQKGQYF. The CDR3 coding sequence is TGTGCCAGCAGTCTCGGACAGAAGGGGCAGTATTTT. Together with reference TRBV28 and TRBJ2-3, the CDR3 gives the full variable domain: DVKVTQSSRYLVKRTGEKVFLECVQDMDHENMFWYRQDPGLGLRLIYFSYDVKMKEKGDIPEGYSVSREKKERFSLILESASTNQTSMYLCASSLGQKGQYFGPGTRLTVL.

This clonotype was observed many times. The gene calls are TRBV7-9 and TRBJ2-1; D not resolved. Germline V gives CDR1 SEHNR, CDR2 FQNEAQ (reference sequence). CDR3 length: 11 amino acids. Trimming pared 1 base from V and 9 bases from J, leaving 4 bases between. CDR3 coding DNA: TGTGCCAGCAGCTTAGTCACTGAGCAGTTCTTC. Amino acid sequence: CASSLVTEQFF.

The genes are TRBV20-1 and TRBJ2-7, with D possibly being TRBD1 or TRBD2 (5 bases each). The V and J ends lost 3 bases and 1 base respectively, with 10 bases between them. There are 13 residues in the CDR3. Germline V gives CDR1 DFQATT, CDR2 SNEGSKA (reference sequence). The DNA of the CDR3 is TGCAGTGCTAGGGGGGAAAGGTCCTACGAGCAGTACGTC. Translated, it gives CSARGERSYEQYV.

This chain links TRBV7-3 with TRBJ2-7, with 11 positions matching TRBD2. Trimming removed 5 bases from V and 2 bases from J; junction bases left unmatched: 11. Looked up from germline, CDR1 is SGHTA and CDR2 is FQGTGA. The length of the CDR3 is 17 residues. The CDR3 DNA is TGTGCCAGCAGCCACTACCCCCGACTAGCGGGACCCTACGAGCAGTACTTC. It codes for CASSHYPRLAGPYEQYF. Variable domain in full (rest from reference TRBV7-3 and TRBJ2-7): GAGVSQTPSNKVTEKGKYVELRCDPISGHTALYWYRQSLGQGPEFLIYFQGTGAADDSGLPNDRFFAVRPEGSVSTLKIQRTERGDSAVYLCASSHYPRLAGPYEQYFGPGTRLTVT.

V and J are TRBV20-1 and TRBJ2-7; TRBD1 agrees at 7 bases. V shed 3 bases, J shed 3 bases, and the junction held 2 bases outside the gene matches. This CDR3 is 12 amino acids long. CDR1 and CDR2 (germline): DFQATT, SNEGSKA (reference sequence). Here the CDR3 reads CSARGQYYEQYF. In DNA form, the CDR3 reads TGCAGTGCTAGGGGACAGTACTACGAGCAGTACTTC.

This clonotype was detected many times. The CDR3 reads CATSDPSTGFNEQFF. For the CDR3, the DNA is TGTGCCACCAGTGACCCGAGCACAGGGTTCAATGAGCAGTTCTTC. V gene TRBV24-1 combines with J gene TRBJ2-1, with a tentative D call TRBD1 (6 bases). CDR1 and CDR2 (germline): KGHDR, SFDVKD. The CDR3 extends over 15 amino acids. The ends were cut back, 4 bases at V and 6 bases at J, with 15 bases in the middle.

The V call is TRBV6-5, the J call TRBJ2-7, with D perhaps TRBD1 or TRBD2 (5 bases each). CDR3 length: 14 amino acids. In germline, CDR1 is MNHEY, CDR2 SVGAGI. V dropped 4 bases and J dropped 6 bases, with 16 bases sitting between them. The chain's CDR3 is CASSSRTSEGEQYF. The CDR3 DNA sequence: TGTGCCAGCAGTTCACGGACATCCGAGGGCGAGCAGTACTTC.

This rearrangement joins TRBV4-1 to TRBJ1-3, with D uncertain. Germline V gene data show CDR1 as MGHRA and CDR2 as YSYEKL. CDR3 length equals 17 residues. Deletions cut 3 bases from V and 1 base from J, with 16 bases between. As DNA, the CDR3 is TGCGCCAGCAGCCAGGTGGCGACGCCTTCATCTGGAAACACCATATATTTT. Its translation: CASSQVATPSSGNTIYF.